The rows below give T cell receptor beta chains drawn from one sample of a study of blood T cell repertoires in COVID-19. Produced via immunoSEQ multiplex PCR; TCRdb's table is partial and in-frame only. The sample holds 95,000 or so clones, approximately 80% seen once. Sequences were obtained from peripheral blood. Receptors originate from a human donor in a cohort sampled during active COVID-19. Both conserved end residues are part of each CDR3.

V: TRBV11-2
CDR3: CASSPQGAAPQEKLFF

V: TRBV14
CDR3: CASSQQALGWTEAFF

V: TRBV28
CDR3: CASSGLRTSGQSTDTQYF

V: TRBV18
CDR3: CASSLGGPLHF

V: TRBV28
CDR3: CASTPIAGSSYNEQFF

V: TRBV5-1
CDR3: CASNPFGDSPQYGYTF

V: TRBV29-1
CDR3: CSVESGFGETQYF

V: TRBV3-1/TRBV3-2
CDR3: CASSQGGGGGYGYTF

V: TRBV2
CDR3: CASSADRGIAYEQYF

V: TRBV12-3/TRBV12-4
CDR3: CASRRQGETQYF

V: TRBV7-9
CDR3: CASSPLPGQGVAGDTEAFF

V: TRBV6-1
CDR3: CASSEVPAGVNEQYF

V: TRBV7-8
CDR3: CASSLAGATIKGEQFF

V: TRBV6-5
CDR3: CASSTTGSGNTIYF

V: TRBV18
CDR3: CASSPGLGAYSNQPQHF

V: TRBV23-1
CDR3: CASSQSPGGIRIIQYF

V: TRBV4-3
CDR3: CASSQDMFTGTSTDTQYF

V: TRBV6-1
CDR3: CASGTGAPHGYTF

V: TRBV15
CDR3: CATSRDLGLSEETQYF

V: TRBV5-6
CDR3: CASSLAGTATNEKLFF

V: TRBV3-1/TRBV3-2
CDR3: CASSFRRGMTGNTIYF

V: TRBV5-1
CDR3: CASSLGTGRDGEQYF

V: TRBV12-5
CDR3: CASGLGVRGRAGSNEQFF

V: TRBV11-3
CDR3: CASSTQTDTQYF

V: TRBV19
CDR3: CASRPTSGKAGELFF

V: TRBV18
CDR3: CASSLTSDTGELFF

V: TRBV11-2
CDR3: CASSFLLAGQSGNEQFF

V: TRBV4-2
CDR3: CASSLQSGAYEQYF

V: TRBV3-1/TRBV3-2
CDR3: CASSQTGQTYREQYF

V: TRBV19
CDR3: CASSMQAIQETQYF

V: TRBV10-2
CDR3: CASSLQGPANTGELFF

V: TRBV9
CDR3: CASSVPGQSAAFF

V: TRBV10-1
CDR3: CASSRTGSEPDTQYF

V: TRBV7-6
CDR3: CASSPIQGIANTGELFF

V: TRBV19
CDR3: CASSIRDIQANYGYTF

V: TRBV2
CDR3: CASSEPRGFYF

V: TRBV13
CDR3: CASSLESSAGGLFSDTQYF

V: TRBV28
CDR3: CASTGVSGNTIYF

V: TRBV29-1
CDR3: CSGGGRGISFF